The 21 T cell receptor beta chains below were found in one sample sequenced in a study of T cells in Graves' hyperthyroidism and ophthalmopathy. Amplification targeted TCR beta CDR3 regions from RNA transcripts. During a first-round RT-PCR of the TCR CDR3, the HTBI primer set was used. Each CDR3 protein is one row after TCRdb ran MiXCR on the multiplex PCR reads. The sample yields about 720,000 distinct CDR3 sequences, under 20% seen once. Input material: blood. The receptor set was obtained from a woman between 45 and 60 years old with Graves' hyperthyroidism that later progressed to Graves' ophthalmopathy.

This chain uses TRBV5-1 with TRBJ1-2; no firm D call. Germline V gene lookup returns CDR1 SGHRS and CDR2 YFSETQ. V shed 3 bases and J shed 1 base, with 4 bases lying between them. The CDR3 runs 12 residues. CDR3 loop: CASSSNNYGYTF. The CDR3 nucleotides are TGCGCCAGCAGCTCAAATAACTATGGCTACACCTTC.

This clonotype was seen at least ten times. One end of the junction does not line up with germline, which may come from a read error. The genes are TRBV2 and TRBJ2-7, with D possibly being TRBD1 (6 bases). Germline V gene sequence: CDR1 SNHLY, CDR2 FYNNEI. The CDR3 contains 11 residues. CDR3 in DNA: TGTGCCGGCAGACAGGCCTACGAGCAGTACTTC. Protein sequence: CAGRQAYEQYF.

The rearrangement links TRBV6-6 to TRBJ2-1, with 7 bases identical to TRBD2. CDR1 MNHNY and CDR2 SVGAGI come from the germline V gene (reference sequence). The CDR3 contains 17 residues. J lost 0 bases, V lost 2 bases, and 7 bases had no gene match. CDR3 sequence (DNA): TGTGCCAGCAGTTACGAGACTAGCAGAAACTCCTACAATGAGCAGTTCTTC. This gives the protein CASSYETSRNSYNEQFF.

The chain has TRBV10-3 and TRBJ1-3; 7 bases are shared with TRBD1. The CDR3 totals 14 residues. Germline lookup yields CDR1 ENHRY and CDR2 SYGVKD. J was trimmed by 2 bases and V by 6 bases; bases with no gene match: 4. The CDR3 sequence: CAIRQGFAGNTIYF. The CDR3 DNA reads TGTGCCATCAGACAGGGGTTCGCTGGAAACACCATATATTTT.

This clonotype was detected a few times. J is TRBJ1-1 and V is TRBV19; no clear D. V gave up 1 base and J gave up 0 bases, with 9 bases separating them. The germline V gene has CDR1 LNHDA and CDR2 SQIVND (reference sequence). The CDR3 extends over 15 amino acids. The CDR3 is CASSIVEGLNTEAFF. CDR3 bases: TGTGCCAGTAGTATAGTCGAGGGATTGAACACTGAAGCTTTCTTT.

The chain employs TRBV19 and TRBJ1-4; possible D gene TRBD1, 6 bases. Looked up from germline, CDR1 is LNHDA and CDR2 is SQIVND (reference sequence). This CDR3 has 14 amino acids. Trimming took off 6 bases at V and 5 bases at J, with 13 bases between the two ends. The CDR3 nucleotides are TGTGCCAGTAGATGGGGGCAGCGGAATGAAAAACTGTTTTTT. Amino acid sequence: CASRWGQRNEKLFF.

J is TRBJ2-7 and V is TRBV12-3 or TRBV12-4; no firm D call. The CDR3 runs 13 residues. V was clipped by 6 bases and J by 2 bases, with 11 bases between them. This chain's CDR3 is CASSKSPAYEQYF. CDR3 DNA: TGTGCCAGCAGCAAAAGTCCGGCCTACGAGCAGTACTTC.

This clonotype appeared many times. V is TRBV5-1 and J is TRBJ2-5; weak D call: TRBD2 (6 bases). The CDR3 loop spans 13 amino acids. The germline gives CDR1 SGHRS, CDR2 YFSETQ. V was trimmed by 1 base and J by 3 bases, leaving 7 bases between them. CDR3 in amino acids: CASSLWGEETQYF. CDR3 DNA: TGCGCCAGCAGCTTGTGGGGGGAAGAGACCCAGTACTTC.

The sample holds many counts of this clonotype. The V call is TRBV12-3 or TRBV12-4, the J call TRBJ2-2, with 14 bases matching TRBD2. Losses at the gene ends were 6 bases for V and 5 bases for J; bases not matched to a gene: 14. The CDR3 runs to 19 residues. CDR3 sequence: CASSSRWTSGGRGTGELFF. The DNA of the CDR3 is TGTGCCAGCAGCTCCCGTTGGACTAGCGGGGGGCGGGGGACCGGGGAGCTGTTTTTT.

The V gene is TRBV7-2, the J gene TRBJ2-3, with 10 bases matching TRBD2. Looked up from germline, CDR1 is SGHTA and CDR2 is FQGNSA. Germline trimming cut 3 bases from V and 4 bases from J; bases unmatched to any gene: 7. This CDR3 is 16 amino acids long. The CDR3 coding sequence is TGTGCCAGCAGCTTTCGGGCTAGCGGGGGTTCAGATACGCAGTATTTT. Residues: CASSFRASGGSDTQYF.

This clonotype was observed many times. The V and J genes are TRBV6-5 and TRBJ2-5, with TRBD1 matching 8 bases. Germline CDR1 is MNHEY and CDR2 is SVGAGI. The length of the CDR3 is 15 residues. With V trimmed by 0 bases and J by 4 bases, 4 bases remained unmatched. CDR3 nucleotide sequence: TGTGCCAGCAGTTACTCCCAGGGGGCCGTAGAGACCCAGTACTTC. Translated, it gives CASSYSQGAVETQYF.

This sequence joins TRBV29-1 and TRBJ1-2; a weak D match, TRBD1 (5 bases). This CDR3 has 12 amino acids. The V and J ends lost 0 bases and 8 bases respectively, with 10 bases between them. In germline, CDR1 is SQVTM, CDR2 ANQGSEA. The CDR3 spells CSVEDPEGGYTF. CDR3 sequence (DNA): TGCAGCGTTGAAGATCCGGAGGGGGGCTACACCTTC.

CDR3: CASSIYGQTTNEKLFF. In DNA form, the CDR3 reads TGTGCCAGTAGTATCTACGGACAGACAACTAATGAAAAACTGTTTTTT. The chain employs TRBV19 and TRBJ1-4; D may be TRBD1 (6 bases). The ends were cut back, 3 bases at V and 0 bases at J, with 11 bases in the middle. CDR1 is LNHDA and CDR2 is SQIVND in the germline V gene (reference sequence). The CDR3 length is 16 residues.

The chain is built from TRBV7-8 and TRBJ1-2, with D perhaps matching TRBD1 (5 bases). Trimming took off 1 base at V and 6 bases at J, with 15 bases between the two ends. Germline V lookup: CDR1 SGHVS, CDR2 FQNEAQ. The CDR3 sequence is 15 residues long. The CDR3 sequence: CASSLGGGDLDGYTF. As DNA, the CDR3 is TGTGCCAGCAGCTTAGGTGGGGGGGATCTTGATGGCTACACCTTC.

This clonotype was counted at least ten times. This chain links TRBV12-3 or TRBV12-4 with TRBJ1-5; 7 nucleotides align to TRBD1. V was pared by 7 bases and J by 2 bases, with 8 bases of the junction left unmatched. The CDR3 length is 15 residues. The DNA for the CDR3 is TGTGCCAGCACCTCCCTGCAGGGGGGCAATCAGCCCCAGCATTTT. Residues: CASTSLQGGNQPQHF.

V gene TRBV7-6 combines with J gene TRBJ2-1; no clear D gene. CDR1 and CDR2 (germline): SGHVS, FNYEAQ. V gave up 5 bases and J gave up 8 bases, with 13 bases separating them. The CDR3 has 13 amino acids. CDR3 bases: TGTGCCAGCAGCGTCCTGTTAAGCTATGAGCAGTTCTTC. It is translated as CASSVLLSYEQFF.

V usage is TRBV3-1 and J usage is TRBJ2-6; TRBD2 is a possible D gene (5 bases). The germline CDR1 and CDR2 sequences are LGHDT and YNNKEL (reference sequence). V was cut by 6 bases and J by 4 bases, with 16 bases left in between. The CDR3 covers 16 residues. The CDR3 DNA reads as TGTGCCAGCAGAACTCCCCCCTCGGGGGGGGCCAACGTCCTGACTTTC. It codes for CASRTPPSGGANVLTF.

This clonotype was observed many times. The chain couples TRBV20-1 to TRBJ1-5; TRBD1 matches 11 bases. V shed 0 bases, J shed 7 bases, and the junction held 5 bases outside the gene matches. Germline values: CDR1 DFQATT, CDR2 SNEGSKA (reference sequence). The CDR3 extends over 15 amino acids. CDR3 sequence: CSARDGQGAGQPQHF. Written as DNA, the CDR3 is TGCAGTGCTAGAGACGGACAGGGGGCAGGGCAGCCCCAGCATTTT.

This chain connects TRBV13 to TRBJ1-2, with unresolved D. Germline CDR1 is PRHDT and CDR2 is FYEKMQ (reference sequence). The V gene lost 1 base and the J gene lost 8 bases, with 14 bases spanning the gap. The CDR3 covers 14 residues. In DNA form, the CDR3 reads TGTGCCAGCAGCTTAGTTCTCGGGGTCGGCGGCTACACCTTC. It codes for CASSLVLGVGGYTF.

On this clonotype itself: A much more abundant neighbour one base away suggests this may be a read error. The chain is built from TRBV3-1 and TRBJ1-1; weak D call: TRBD1 (5 bases). The germline V gene has CDR1 LGHDT and CDR2 YNNKEL (reference sequence). V was shortened by 2 bases and J by 2 bases, with 12 bases between the two germline ends. The CDR3 covers 15 residues. CDR3 DNA sequence: TGTGCCAGCAGCCAAACCCGCCAGGGAAACACTGAAGCTTTCTTT. Translating gives CASSQTRQGNTEAFF.

This clonotype was observed many times. V is TRBV12-5 and J is TRBJ2-3; D is undetermined. The germline gives CDR1 LGHNT, CDR2 FRNRAP. CDR3 length equals 14 residues. The V and J ends lost 0 bases and 6 bases respectively, with 10 bases between them. The CDR3: CASGLVLPRDTQYF. The CDR3 DNA reads as TGTGCTAGTGGTTTGGTACTACCCAGGGATACGCAGTATTTT.